This T cell receptor (beta chain) was recorded in a study of molecular identifiers for immune sequencing clone quantification. Study-wide background: Five aliquots were made in replicates from the RNA of roughly 21,000 or 96,000 naive CD8 cells, and four were sequenced. Study findings and constraints: Reports indicate spiked Jurkat TCR RNA from one cell could be found among about 1.1 million naive cells.

TCR libraries were built in bulk with a published protocol and specific TCR primers. MiXCR was run by TCRdb on the PCR reads, yielding one entry per CDR3 protein. The top ten clones hold about 0.81% of a sample with about 630,000 distinct CDR3 sequences, roughly 25% of them seen once. This clonotype has a handful of counts. Its antigen is currently unknown. Sorted naive CD8 T cells, roughly 20,000 to 1,100,000, were sequenced from 10%, 30% or 50% RNA. CDR3 size: 15 residues. V shed 5 bases, J shed 5 bases, and the junction held 12 bases outside the gene matches. CDR1 and CDR2 (germline): SQVTM, ANQGSEA.

The source is a human donor in good health. Some libraries in this study had Jurkat cell RNA spiked in. The sequenced sample consisted of naive CD8+ T cells from blood, with Jurkat cell RNA spiked in. Subset: FACS-sorted CD8+CD4-CCR7+CD45RA+ naive T cells. The chain recombines TRBV29-1 with TRBJ2-3; 8 nucleotides agree with TRBD1. Here the CDR3 reads CSVIGTGGHGDTQYF. CDR3 bases: TGCAGCGTTATCGGGACAGGAGGCCACGGAGATACGCAGTATTTT.